This T cell receptor beta chain appears in the sequencing data of a study of T cells in Graves' hyperthyroidism and ophthalmopathy. TCR beta CDR3 regions were amplified from RNA. HTBI primers were used for first-round RT-PCR of the TCR CDR3. TCRdb itself ran the multiplex PCR reads through MiXCR, one entry per CDR3 protein. Here the sample spans 500,000 to 550,000 distinct CDR3 sequences, less than 20% being singletons. The CDR3 length is 15 residues. V was trimmed by 3 bases and J by 3 bases, leaving 18 bases between them. The germline V gene encodes CDR1 DFQATT and CDR2 SNEGSKA (reference sequence). This clonotype appeared many times.

Sequencing was done on a sample of blood. This receptor was taken from a man between 40 and 49 years old with Graves' ophthalmopathy. V is TRBV20-1 and J is TRBJ2-7; D may match TRBD1 or TRBD2 (5 bases each). Here the CDR3 reads CSARGGPGKHYEQYF. The CDR3 region has the DNA TGCAGTGCTAGGGGCGGGCCAGGGAAACACTACGAGCAGTACTTC.